The text below deals with one T cell receptor beta chain. This sample is part of a study of CD8 T cells in Susac syndrome. Reverse transcription of about 0.45 to 1 ug RNA was performed with random hexamers. TCRdb analysed the immunoSEQ multiplex PCR reads with MiXCR anew, one entry per CDR3 protein. The table records some 97,000 distinct CDR3 sequences, approximately 95% of them present only once. Between the trimmed V and J ends, which lost 7 bases and 7 bases, there was a span of 16 bases. The CDR3 totals 14 residues. Germline V lookup: CDR1 SEHNR, CDR2 FQNEAQ (reference sequence). V and J are TRBV7-9 and TRBJ1-4; no definite D call. The sample consisted of CD8+ T cells from PBMCs. This clonotype originated in a human donor with Susac syndrome. The CDR3 region has the DNA TGTGCCAGCACCGGGAGAGAAGAGGCTGAAAAACTGTTTTTT. Translated, it gives CASTGREEAEKLFF.